This section outlines one T cell receptor (beta chain) sequence together with its context. The target antigen is unknown. The record originates from a study of T cell repertoires in cytomegalovirus infection. Study information: Peptides in the study included HLA-C-restricted and HLA-B-restricted CMV epitopes. Public TCR beta signatures were indicative of both CMV infection and a matching HLA type. Study results and caveats: CMV-specific HLA-C-restricted TCR beta clonotypes dominated the ex vivo response. Identification of carriers of CMV plus the relevant HLA was achieved through cumulative public TCR beta family frequency.

A single record per CDR3 protein comes from TCRdb applying MiXCR to the reads. The profile shows 900,000 to 950,000 distinct CDR3 sequences, 31% of them singletons. CDR1 is MNHEY and CDR2 is SVGEGT in the germline V gene. The CDR3 runs to 16 residues. V shed 0 bases and J 5 bases; nucleotides not matched to a gene: 9. This sequence was found in a human donor in good health (CMV status not recorded). Some clones in this sample may be carry-over from other donors' samples. The V call is TRBV6-2 or TRBV6-3, the J call TRBJ2-5; 7 nucleotides align to TRBD1. The sample was cultured CD8+ T cells from PBMCs, taken from culture after CMV antigen stimulation. Here the CDR3 DNA reads TGTGCCAGCAGTTACTCGTCGGGACAGTGGGGCGAGACCCAGTACTTC. Encoded protein: CASSYSSGQWGETQYF.